Below, one T cell receptor (beta chain) is given with its context. These data come from a study of OX40 agonist ivuxolimab in advanced cancers. Study-level information: Each patient was given ivuxolimab into a vein every 2 weeks, at 0.01 to 10 mg/kg.

CDR1 and CDR2 (germline): MNHEY, SVGAGI. Trimming took off 0 bases at V and 14 bases at J, with 12 bases between the two ends. The CDR3 has 12 residues. Sequencing was performed with immunoSEQ multiplex PCR; in TCRdb, only in-frame clones are kept and a portion is missing. Here the sample spans about 35,000 clones, 65% to 75% being singletons. This TCR came from an adult with an advanced solid tumor such as melanoma, head and neck, liver or kidney cancer. V is TRBV6-5 and J is TRBJ2-3; D perhaps matches TRBD1 (5 bases). The starting material was CD4+ or CD8+ T cells sorted from blood, obtained in a trial of the OX40 agonist ivuxolimab. The CDR3 region has the DNA TGTGCCAGCAGTTACTCGGGCAGGGTACTGTATTTT. Its protein product is CASSYSGRVLYF.